The rows below give T cell receptor beta chains drawn from one sample of a study of PD-L1 blockade in urothelial cancer. TCRdb's copy holds only in-frame clones and misses some; the assay was immunoSEQ multiplex PCR. The table includes tens of thousands of clones, roughly four fifths detected once. The sequenced sample was PBMCs, obtained around atezolizumab (anti-PD-L1) treatment. The receptors come from a man aged 70-80 years with urothelial cancer. Each CDR3 is given with its conserved first and last residue. The D gene is left open where the match is weak. A row's size may be missing; if present it is once, few, many or a size class.

d_call: TRBD1; clone_size: .; j_call: TRBJ1-1; v_call: TRBV5-1; cdr3_aa: CASSLARGTGNTEAFF; cdr3_nt: TGCGCCAGCAGCTTGGCCCGAGGGACAGGGAACACTGAAGCTTTCTTT
d_call: .; clone_size: .; j_call: TRBJ1-2; v_call: TRBV2; cdr3_aa: CATEAGLNGYTF; cdr3_nt: TGTGCCACCGAAGCGGGGCTCAATGGCTACACCTTC
d_call: .; clone_size: .; j_call: TRBJ2-7; v_call: TRBV2; cdr3_aa: CASISRDISYEQYF; cdr3_nt: TGTGCCAGCATCTCCCGGGACATCTCCTACGAGCAGTACTTC
d_call: TRBD1; clone_size: .; j_call: TRBJ1-5; v_call: TRBV19; cdr3_aa: CASGRDRGQSNQPQHF; cdr3_nt: TGTGCCAGTGGGCGTGACAGGGGGCAGAGCAATCAGCCCCAGCATTTT
d_call: TRBD1; clone_size: .; j_call: TRBJ2-4; v_call: TRBV5-6; cdr3_aa: CASSLETDRTKNIQYF; cdr3_nt: TGTGCCAGCAGCTTGGAAACGGACAGGACCAAAAACATTCAGTACTTC
d_call: .; clone_size: .; j_call: TRBJ1-1; v_call: TRBV23-1; cdr3_aa: CASIPIGPQGFRRMNTEAFF; cdr3_nt: TGCGCCAGCATCCCCATAGGCCCTCAGGGGTTTCGGCGAATGAACACTGAAGCTTTCTTT
d_call: TRBD2; clone_size: .; j_call: TRBJ2-1; v_call: TRBV19; cdr3_aa: CATERDSYNEQFF; cdr3_nt: TGTGCCACCGAGCGGGACTCCTACAATGAGCAGTTCTTC
d_call: TRBD2; clone_size: few; j_call: TRBJ2-1; v_call: TRBV28; cdr3_aa: CASRPSGMYNEQFF; cdr3_nt: TGTGCCAGCAGGCCAAGCGGGATGTACAATGAGCAGTTCTTC
d_call: TRBD2; clone_size: .; j_call: TRBJ2-3; v_call: TRBV28; cdr3_aa: CASSFTWGGGKADTQYF; cdr3_nt: TGTGCCAGCAGTTTCACCTGGGGCGGGGGGAAGGCAGATACGCAGTATTTT
d_call: TRBD1; clone_size: .; j_call: TRBJ2-5; v_call: TRBV18; cdr3_aa: CASSPDRGSTQYF; cdr3_nt: TGTGCCAGCTCACCCGACAGGGGGTCGACCCAGTACTTC
d_call: .; clone_size: .; j_call: TRBJ2-7; v_call: TRBV5-1; cdr3_aa: CASSPVGVIEQYF; cdr3_nt: TGCGCCAGCAGCCCGGTTGGTGTGATCGAGCAGTACTTC
d_call: .; clone_size: .; j_call: TRBJ2-7; v_call: TRBV27; cdr3_aa: CASSLDPGGVYEQYF; cdr3_nt: TGTGCCAGCAGTCTGGATCCTGGGGGCGTCTACGAGCAGTACTTC
d_call: .; clone_size: once; j_call: TRBJ2-1; v_call: TRBV9; cdr3_aa: CASSGPRGGEQFF; cdr3_nt: TGTGCCAGCAGCGGTCCAAGGGGTGGTGAGCAGTTCTTC
d_call: TRBD1; clone_size: .; j_call: TRBJ2-1; v_call: TRBV18; cdr3_aa: CASSPPGQGFNEQFF; cdr3_nt: TGTGCCAGCTCACCTCCGGGACAGGGGTTTAATGAGCAGTTCTTC
d_call: .; clone_size: .; j_call: TRBJ1-1; v_call: TRBV5-1; cdr3_aa: CASSFAGGAVDTEAFF; cdr3_nt: TGCGCCAGCAGCTTTGCCGGGGGGGCGGTTGACACTGAAGCTTTCTTT
d_call: TRBD1; clone_size: .; j_call: TRBJ1-2; v_call: TRBV19; cdr3_aa: CATTIGDRVYTF; cdr3_nt: TGTGCCACGACTATAGGGGACAGAGTCTACACCTTC
d_call: .; clone_size: .; j_call: TRBJ2-5; v_call: TRBV6-1; cdr3_aa: CASSVQGWETQYF; cdr3_nt: TGTGCCAGCAGTGTACAGGGTTGGGAGACCCAGTACTTC
d_call: TRBD1; clone_size: .; j_call: TRBJ2-7; v_call: TRBV4-3; cdr3_aa: CASSQDPGQGTYEQYF; cdr3_nt: TGCGCCAGCAGCCAAGATCCGGGACAGGGGACGTACGAGCAGTACTTC
d_call: .; clone_size: .; j_call: TRBJ2-3; v_call: TRBV4-3; cdr3_aa: CASSQGQTETDTQYF; cdr3_nt: TGCGCCAGCAGCCAAGGGCAAACAGAGACAGATACGCAGTATTTT
d_call: .; clone_size: .; j_call: TRBJ2-7; v_call: TRBV5-4; cdr3_aa: CASSPRARFDEQYF; cdr3_nt: TGTGCCAGCAGCCCGAGGGCCAGGTTCGACGAGCAGTACTTC